Shown below are 29 T cell receptor beta chains from a single sample sequenced in a study of control samples from healthy donors and cancer patients. Here immunoSEQ multiplex PCR was the method, and the copy in TCRdb shows in-frame clones only, minus some. This repertoire shows 85,000 to 100,000 clones, approximately 82% found once; its top ten account for approximately 2%. Input material: blood. These receptors all stem from a man aged 60 to 75 in good health.

The CDR3, as DNA: TGTGCCAGCAGAAAAGACAGGGCCTACGAGCAGTACTTC. Its protein product is CASRKDRAYEQYF. The rearrangement uses TRBV5-6 and TRBJ2-7, with TRBD1 matching 7 bases. There are 13 residues in the CDR3. With V trimmed by 5 bases and J by 2 bases, 4 bases remained unmatched. In germline, CDR1 is SGHDT, CDR2 YYEEEE.

The chain combines TRBV7-8 with TRBJ1-1, with 8 bases fitting TRBD1. Trimming at V came to 1 base and at J to 2 bases, leaving 6 bases not matched to a gene. The CDR3 spans 16 residues. Germline V gene data show CDR1 as SGHVS and CDR2 as FQNEAQ. Here the CDR3 DNA reads TGTGCCAGCAGCTTAGACAGGGGGGCATCTAACACTGAAGCTTTCTTT. Protein: CASSLDRGASNTEAFF.

The chain recombines TRBV6-1 with TRBJ2-1; 10 nucleotides line up with TRBD2. CDR1 is MNHNS, CDR2 SASEGT, per germline. V gave up 2 bases and J gave up 8 bases; unmatched junction bases: 9. The length of the CDR3 is 16 residues. The CDR3 region has the DNA TGTGCCAGCAGTGAAACCCCCGGGACTAGCGCGGATGAGCAGTTCTTC. Protein sequence: CASSETPGTSADEQFF.

This rearrangement joins TRBV28 to TRBJ1-1, with a possible D match to TRBD1 (5 bases). V was clipped by 6 bases and J by 0 bases, with 23 bases between them. CDR1 and CDR2 (germline): MDHEN, SYDVKM. The length of the CDR3 is 18 residues. CDR3 DNA sequence: TGTGCCAGCAGCCGTACGGTTTACAGCGGGGGGATGAACACTGAAGCTTTCTTT. It specifies CASSRTVYSGGMNTEAFF.

The chain carries TRBV12-5 and TRBJ2-1; D is unresolved. V lost 4 bases and J 4 bases, leaving 17 bases between the germline ends. From germline, CDR1 is LGHNT and CDR2 FRNRAP. CDR3 length equals 16 residues. The CDR3 DNA reads as TGTGCTAGTGGTTCGCAGCGACTTAGAACTTACAATGAGCAGTTCTTC. Amino acids: CASGSQRLRTYNEQFF.

The genes are TRBV9 and TRBJ2-1; the D is unclear. CDR1 is SGDLS and CDR2 is YYNGEE in the germline V gene. This CDR3 contains 16 residues. Trimming shortened V by 4 bases and J by 0 bases, and 14 bases separated the two germline ends. This CDR3 reads CASSQDGSGSYNEQFF. In DNA form, the CDR3 reads TGTGCCAGCAGCCAAGACGGATCGGGCTCCTACAATGAGCAGTTCTTC.

This chain joins TRBV10-3 and TRBJ2-7, with 9 bases matching TRBD1. With V trimmed by 10 bases and J by 4 bases, 14 bases remained unmatched. Germline values: CDR1 ENHRY, CDR2 SYGVKD. There are 15 residues in the CDR3. The CDR3 DNA reads as TGTGCCACCCGATTTCCGGGACAGGGAAGGTACGAGCAGTACTTC. As protein: CATRFPGQGRYEQYF.

The genes are TRBV2 and TRBJ2-7; TRBD2 might be the D (5 bases). The CDR3 is 10 residues long. Germline assignment: CDR1 SNHLY and CDR2 FYNNEI. The ends were cut back, 8 bases at V and 3 bases at J, with 5 bases in the middle. This chain's CDR3 is CASGLYEQYF. CDR3 coding DNA: TGTGCCAGCGGACTCTACGAGCAGTACTTC.

This chain links TRBV6-4 with TRBJ2-1, with a tentative D call TRBD2 (6 bases). The CDR3 totals 14 residues. Germline CDR1 is MRHNA and CDR2 is SNTAGT. V was pared by 5 bases and J by 7 bases, with 15 bases between. The chain's CDR3 is CASSKTGEGNEQFF. In nucleotides, the CDR3 is TGTGCCAGCAGTAAAACGGGAGAAGGGAATGAGCAGTTCTTC.

Here the CDR3 reads CASKLVGQGSYEQYF. The DNA of the CDR3 is TGTGCCAGCAAGCTGGTGGGACAGGGATCCTACGAGCAGTACTTC. This chain joins TRBV2 and TRBJ2-7; 9 bases align to TRBD1. This CDR3 is built from 15 residues. V dropped 7 bases and J dropped 1; count of bases not matched to a gene: 8. Germline V gives CDR1 SNHLY, CDR2 FYNNEI.

The chain is built from TRBV3-1 (or the pseudogene TRBV3-2) and TRBJ2-5, with D possibly TRBD1 on 5 matching bases. The CDR3 has 13 residues. Trimming removed 8 bases from V and 1 base from J, with 11 bases in between. Germline-derived CDR1 and CDR2 are LGHDT and YNNKEL (reference sequence). The chain's CDR3 is CASSPGPQETQYF. The CDR3 nucleotides read TGTGCCAGCTCCCCAGGGCCCCAAGAGACCCAGTACTTC.

The CDR3: CASSSGTANYGYTF. Written as DNA, the CDR3 is TGTGCCAGTAGTTCCGGGACAGCTAACTATGGCTACACCTTC. The V call is TRBV19, the J call TRBJ1-2; TRBD1 matches at 7 bases. The CDR3 spans 14 residues. CDR1 is LNHDA and CDR2 is SQIVND in the germline V gene (reference sequence). After removal of 5 bases from V and 0 bases from J, the junction contained 3 bases not matched to a gene.

The chain is built from TRBV19 and TRBJ2-7, with D possibly matching TRBD2 (6 bases). Trimming pared 6 bases from V and 4 bases from J, leaving 16 bases between. This CDR3 has 14 residues. CDR1 is LNHDA, CDR2 SQIVND, per germline (reference sequence). The CDR3 sequence is CASRPGVGGYEQYF. The CDR3 coding sequence is TGTGCCAGTAGGCCGGGAGTCGGAGGGTACGAGCAGTACTTC.

This clone was detected only a few times. The chain is built from TRBV19 and TRBJ1-5; 10 nucleotides align to TRBD1. The CDR3 extends over 15 amino acids. In germline, CDR1 is LNHDA, CDR2 SQIVND (reference sequence). With V trimmed by 9 bases and J by 3 bases, 8 bases remained unmatched. CDR3 residues: CASDPGTGANQPQHF. CDR3 nucleotide sequence: TGTGCCAGCGATCCCGGGACAGGGGCCAATCAGCCCCAGCATTTT.

The V and J genes are TRBV19 and TRBJ2-3; 7 bases are shared with TRBD2. This CDR3 region has 14 residues. Germline V gene data show CDR1 as LNHDA and CDR2 as SQIVND (reference sequence). J gave up 4 bases and V 4 bases, and 5 bases lay outside the gene matches. The CDR3, as DNA: TGTGCCAGTAGTAAGGGGCGGGAGTCAGATACGCAGTATTTT. Residues: CASSKGRESDTQYF. The whole variable domain, filled in from reference TRBV19 and TRBJ2-3, reads DGGITQSPKYLFRKEGQNVTLSCEQNLNHDAMYWYRQDPGQGLRLIYYSQIVNDFQKGDIAEGYSVSREKKESFPLTVTSAQKNPTAFYLCASSKGRESDTQYFGPGTRLTVL.

This sequence joins TRBV7-7 and TRBJ2-7, with 9 bases identical to TRBD1. Unmatched junction bases numbered 7, after V lost 5 bases and J lost 5 bases. Looked up from germline, CDR1 is SSHAT and CDR2 is FNYEAQ (reference sequence). CDR3 size: 14 residues. The CDR3 nucleotides are TGTGCCAGCAGCCCCGGGACAGGGAGGAACGAGCAGTACTTC. It encodes CASSPGTGRNEQYF.

The chain recombines TRBV29-1 with TRBJ2-3; D gene unclear. This CDR3 is 10 amino acids long. Looked up from germline, CDR1 is SQVTM and CDR2 is ANQGSEA. Trimming removed 6 bases from V and 2 bases from J, with 3 bases in between. As DNA, the CDR3 is TGCAGCGTCCACACAGATACGCAGTATTTT. It is translated as CSVHTDTQYF.

The genes are TRBV30 and TRBJ1-5; TRBD1 might be the D (6 bases). Trimming pared 2 bases from V and 7 bases from J, leaving 15 bases between. The CDR3 loop spans 14 amino acids. CDR1 GTSNPN and CDR2 SVGIG come from the germline V gene (reference sequence). The CDR3 region has the DNA TGTGCCTGGAGTCGGGGGGGCGAGGGGCAGCCCCAGCATTTT. Translating it yields CAWSRGGEGQPQHF.

The J gene is TRBJ1-1, the V gene TRBV5-4; TRBD1 agrees at 11 bases. Losses at the gene ends were 2 bases for V and 5 bases for J; bases not matched to a gene: 5. This CDR3 is 15 amino acids long. Germline V gives CDR1 SGHNT, CDR2 YYREEE (reference sequence). The CDR3 loop reads CASSLGQGAITEAFF. In DNA form, the CDR3 reads TGTGCCAGCAGCTTAGGACAGGGGGCGATAACTGAAGCTTTCTTT.

The gene calls are TRBV4-2 and TRBJ1-2; TRBD1 is a possible D gene (5 bases). This CDR3 comprises 15 residues. Germline V CDR1 and CDR2: LGHNA, YNFKEQ. The V and J ends lost 0 bases and 6 bases respectively, with 14 bases between them. The CDR3: CASSQESGSGDGYTF. The CDR3 nucleotides read TGTGCCAGCAGCCAAGAGTCAGGGAGTGGGGATGGCTACACCTTC.

The chain couples TRBV7-8 to TRBJ2-4; D gene unclear. The CDR3 is 14 amino acids. Trimming cost V 6 bases and J 3 bases, with 12 bases left between them. Germline V gene sequence: CDR1 SGHVS, CDR2 FQNEAQ. CDR3 coding DNA: TGTGCCAGCAGTATGGGCAGGTTCAAAAACATTCAGTACTTC. Amino acids: CASSMGRFKNIQYF.

This chain's CDR3 is CASSTPRGSTNYGYTF. The CDR3 coding sequence is TGTGCCAGCAGTACCCCCCGGGGGAGTACTAACTATGGCTACACCTTC. This chain connects TRBV6-6 to TRBJ1-2; maybe TRBD1 (5 bases). V was trimmed by 5 bases and J by 0 bases, leaving 16 bases between them. Germline V gene data show CDR1 as MNHNY and CDR2 as SVGAGI (reference sequence). The CDR3 totals 16 residues.

This chain links TRBV29-1 with TRBJ2-1; a possible D gene is TRBD2 (6 bases). There are 12 residues in the CDR3. V shed 7 bases and J shed 7 bases, with 14 bases lying between them. Germline CDR1 is SQVTM and CDR2 is ANQGSEA. The CDR3 nucleotides are TGCAGCGCCCTAGGAGGGGTGAATGAGCAGTTCTTC. Its protein is CSALGGVNEQFF.

The chain employs TRBV28 and TRBJ1-5; D unclear. Germline V gene data show CDR1 as MDHEN and CDR2 as SYDVKM. The length of the CDR3 is 14 residues. V was shortened by 3 bases and J by 4 bases, with 10 bases between the two germline ends. The CDR3 sequence: CASSLRANNQPQHF. CDR3 in DNA: TGTGCCAGCAGTTTGAGGGCCAATAATCAGCCCCAGCATTTT.

This chain links TRBV5-1 with TRBJ2-1; 9 bases map to TRBD2. The V segment lost 4 bases and the J segment 3 bases; nucleotides outside the gene matches: 5. The CDR3 is made up of 15 amino acids. Germline assignment: CDR1 SGHRS and CDR2 YFSETQ. CDR3 in amino acids: CASSSSGSDYNEQFF. CDR3 DNA: TGCGCCAGCAGCAGTAGCGGGAGTGACTACAATGAGCAGTTCTTC.

About this clone: The same CDR3 is also encoded by other DNA sequences in this sample. V gene TRBV9 combines with J gene TRBJ1-2; 8 positions agree with TRBD1. Trimming cost V 1 base and J 3 bases; bases outside gene matches: 20. The V gene's germline CDR1 is SGDLS and CDR2 YYNGEE. The length of the CDR3 is 20 residues. The CDR3 sequence: CASSVPTRGGGQGAYYGYTF. CDR3 sequence (DNA): TGTGCCAGCAGCGTACCAACAAGAGGCGGGGGGCAGGGGGCGTACTATGGCTACACCTTC.

This clone has only one observation. This sequence joins TRBV4-1 and TRBJ2-3; the D is unclear. Germline V gives CDR1 MGHRA, CDR2 YSYEKL. CDR3 length: 17 residues. V dropped 2 bases and J dropped 2 bases, with 17 bases sitting between them. CDR3 in DNA: TGCGCCAGCAGCCAACGCGGAATTAGACTTACCACAGATACGCAGTATTTT. Its protein product is CASSQRGIRLTTDTQYF.

The rearrangement uses TRBV3-1 (or the pseudogene TRBV3-2) and TRBJ1-2; 10 bases line up with TRBD1. Germline V CDR1 and CDR2: LGHDT, YNNKEL (reference sequence). Germline trimming cut 2 bases from V and 5 bases from J; bases unmatched to any gene: 17. The CDR3 runs to 19 residues. The CDR3 DNA sequence: TGTGCCAGCAGCCAACCTACCACGGCCAGGACAGGGGGAGGATATGGCTACACCTTC. Translation gives CASSQPTTARTGGGYGYTF.

The rearrangement joins TRBV29-1 to TRBJ2-5, with 12 bases fitting TRBD2. The CDR3 contains 19 residues. The V and J ends lost 2 bases and 2 bases, in that order; junction bases with no gene match: 15. CDR1 and CDR2 from the germline V gene are SQVTM and ANQGSEA. CDR3 region: CSVEMMRDRTSGVQETQYF. The CDR3 nucleotides read TGCAGCGTTGAAATGATGAGGGACCGGACTAGCGGGGTGCAAGAGACCCAGTACTTC.